A single sample gave rise to the 22 T cell receptor beta chains below, sequenced in a study of control samples from healthy donors and cancer patients. Libraries were prepared by immunoSEQ multiplex PCR; TCRdb keeps only in-frame clonotypes and omits some of them. The table includes 170,000 or so clones, roughly 94% detected once. Material: blood. These receptors were collected from a woman aged 18-30 years in good health.

The V and J genes are TRBV19 and TRBJ1-5; TRBD1 matches at 8 bases. The CDR3 sequence is 16 residues long. Per the germline V gene, CDR1 is LNHDA and CDR2 is SQIVND (reference sequence). J was trimmed by 3 bases and V by 5 bases; bases with no gene match: 9. In DNA, the CDR3 is TGTGCCAGTAGTTCCTGGTGGCAGGGGGCCAATCAGCCCCAGCATTTT. This encodes CASSSWWQGANQPQHF. Filled out from reference TRBV19 and TRBJ1-5, the complete variable domain reads DGGITQSPKYLFRKEGQNVTLSCEQNLNHDAMYWYRQDPGQGLRLIYYSQIVNDFQKGDIAEGYSVSREKKESFPLTVTSAQKNPTAFYLCASSSWWQGANQPQHFGDGTRLSIL.

The rearrangement uses TRBV7-9 and TRBJ2-3; TRBD2 matches at 12 bases. CDR1 is SEHNR, CDR2 FQNEAQ, per germline (reference sequence). Trimming removed 5 bases from V and 1 base from J; junction bases left unmatched: 1. This CDR3 is 15 amino acids long. The CDR3 DNA is TGTGCCAGCAGCCCTAGCGGGAGGGGCACAGATACGCAGTATTTT. The encoded protein is CASSPSGRGTDTQYF. The variable domain in full, with the rest retrieved from reference TRBV7-9 and TRBJ2-3, is DTGVSQNPRHKITKRGQNVTFRCDPISEHNRLYWYRQTLGQGPEFLTYFQNEAQLEKSRLLSDRFSAERPKGSFSTLEIQRTEQGDSAMYLCASSPSGRGTDTQYFGPGTRLTVL.

V gene TRBV13 combines with J gene TRBJ2-3; no reliable D call. V was pared by 2 bases and J by 0 bases, with 9 bases between. CDR1 is PRHDT, CDR2 FYEKMQ, per germline (reference sequence). CDR3 length: 15 residues. Written as DNA, the CDR3 is TGTGCCAGCAGCTTACGGTCGTCTAGCACAGATACGCAGTATTTT. Encoded protein: CASSLRSSSTDTQYF.

The gene calls are TRBV6-6 and TRBJ2-5; no definite D call. CDR1 and CDR2 from the germline V gene are MNHNY and SVGAGI (reference sequence). This CDR3 has 14 residues. V was pared by 0 bases and J by 4 bases, with 9 bases between. CDR3 region: CASSYSGPTETQYF. The CDR3 DNA is TGTGCCAGCAGTTACTCCGGGCCCACAGAGACCCAGTACTTC.

V gene TRBV11-2 combines with J gene TRBJ1-5, with TRBD1 matching 7 bases. With V trimmed by 5 bases and J by 5 bases, 6 bases remained unmatched. The CDR3 consists of 14 residues. Per germline, CDR1 SGHAT and CDR2 FQNNGV. This CDR3 is CASSPEGTDQPQHF. The CDR3 coding sequence is TGTGCCAGCAGCCCAGAAGGGACAGATCAGCCCCAGCATTTT.

J is TRBJ1-1 and V is TRBV3-1 (or the pseudogene TRBV3-2); D remains unclear. The V end was cut by 3 bases, the J end by 4 bases, with 9 bases between. CDR3 length equals 13 residues. Germline CDR1 is LGHDT and CDR2 is YNNKEL (reference sequence). CDR3 DNA sequence: TGTGCCAGCAGCCAGAGCGGGGTCACTGAAGCTTTCTTT. This translates into CASSQSGVTEAFF.

The chain couples TRBV7-2 to TRBJ1-2; D gene unclear. V was pared by 5 bases and J by 2 bases, with 15 bases between. From germline, CDR1 is SGHTA and CDR2 FQGNSA. The CDR3 is 15 residues long. The DNA of the CDR3 is TGTGCCAGCAGCCCAGTAGTCGGGGAAAACTATGGCTACACCTTC. This encodes CASSPVVGENYGYTF.

The chain recombines TRBV11-2 with TRBJ1-2, with 7 bases that match TRBD1. Germline CDR1 and CDR2: SGHAT and FQNNGV. This CDR3 is built from 13 residues. After removal of 5 bases from V and 5 bases from J, the junction contained 5 bases not matched to a gene. The CDR3 DNA reads TGTGCCAGCAGCCCCCCAGGGGGTTATGGCTACACCTTC. This encodes CASSPPGGYGYTF.

The rearrangement links TRBV9 to TRBJ2-3; perhaps TRBD2 as D (7 bases). Germline loops: CDR1 SGDLS, CDR2 YYNGEE. The CDR3 contains 15 residues. V was clipped by 0 bases and J by 3 bases, with 11 bases between them. The CDR3 here is CASSVGGGPTDTQYF. The CDR3 bases are TGTGCCAGCAGCGTAGGCGGGGGCCCTACAGATACGCAGTATTTT. The variable domain in full, completed from reference TRBV9 and TRBJ2-3, reads DSGVTQTPKHLITATGQRVTLRCSPRSGDLSVYWYQQSLDQGLQFLIQYYNGEERAKGNILERFSAQQFPDLHSELNLSSLELGDSALYFCASSVGGGPTDTQYFGPGTRLTVL.

This sequence joins TRBV6-4 and TRBJ1-5; D unresolved. The CDR3 sequence is 13 residues long. The V gene's germline CDR1 is MRHNA and CDR2 SNTAGT. The germline V and J ends were trimmed by 5 bases and 4 bases, with 9 bases remaining between them. The CDR3 protein is CASSITGNQPQHF. The CDR3 nucleotides read TGTGCCAGCAGTATTACGGGTAATCAGCCCCAGCATTTT.

This clone has only one observation. The J gene is TRBJ2-7, the V gene TRBV10-3, with 10 bases matching TRBD1. This CDR3 region has 15 residues. Germline V gene data show CDR1 as ENHRY and CDR2 as SYGVKD. Unmatched junction bases numbered 7, after V lost 5 bases and J lost 3 bases. The CDR3 DNA follows: TGTGCCATCAGTAAGAAAGGACAGGGGGACTACGAGCAGTACTTC. Encoded protein: CAISKKGQGDYEQYF.

The J gene is TRBJ1-1, the V gene TRBV6-2 or TRBV6-3; no definite D call. The CDR3 spans 13 residues. From germline, CDR1 is MNHEY and CDR2 SVGEGT. V was pared by 3 bases and J by 6 bases, with 11 bases between. The CDR3 DNA follows: TGTGCCAGCAGTTATCGGACGGGCTCTGAAGCTTTCTTT. Protein: CASSYRTGSEAFF.

The chain is built from TRBV27 and TRBJ1-6; TRBD1 matches at 9 bases. V lost 6 bases to trimming and J lost 7 bases; unmatched junction nucleotides: 7. The CDR3 spans 15 residues. CDR1 and CDR2 (germline): MNHEY, SMNVEV (reference sequence). In DNA, the CDR3 is TGTGCCAGCAGCTTGGGACAGGGTCAGAATTCACCCCTCCACTTT. Translation gives CASSLGQGQNSPLHF.

This chain uses TRBV20-1 with TRBJ1-2; unclear D gene. This CDR3 comprises 13 residues. Per germline, CDR1 DFQATT and CDR2 SNEGSKA (reference sequence). The V gene lost 3 bases and the J gene lost 8 bases, with 16 bases spanning the gap. In nucleotides, the CDR3 is TGCAGTGCTAGTGCCCCCGCGTTGGAAGGCTACACCTTC. Translating gives CSASAPALEGYTF.

The chain carries TRBV28 and TRBJ2-5; 9 positions agree with TRBD2. The CDR3 runs to 13 residues. Germline V gives CDR1 MDHEN, CDR2 SYDVKM. V shed 6 bases and J 5 bases; nucleotides not matched to a gene: 4. CDR3 nucleotides: TGTGCCAGCAGCCAGAGCGGGAGGGAGACCCAGTACTTC. This translates into CASSQSGRETQYF.

This chain uses TRBV6-6 with TRBJ1-2; D gene ambiguous. Germline loops: CDR1 MNHNY, CDR2 SVGAGI (reference sequence). This CDR3 has 13 amino acids. V was pared by 0 bases and J by 3 bases, with 5 bases between. For the CDR3, the DNA is TGTGCCAGCAGTTACTCAGAGGACTATGGCTACACCTTC. This encodes CASSYSEDYGYTF.

This clone has just one count. V and J are TRBV14 and TRBJ1-4; D not resolved. CDR3 size: 14 residues. The germline V gene encodes CDR1 SGHDN and CDR2 FVKESK. Deletions cut 4 bases from V and 7 bases from J, with 13 bases between. As DNA, the CDR3 is TGTGCCAGCAGCCCTCGGCTGGGGAGTGAAAAACTGTTTTTT. It encodes CASSPRLGSEKLFF.

V gene TRBV4-3 combines with J gene TRBJ2-5; D is undetermined. The V gene's germline CDR1 is LGHNA and CDR2 YSLEER. Trimming pared 0 bases from V and 2 bases from J, leaving 10 bases between. This CDR3 has 15 amino acids. The CDR3 nucleotides are TGCGCCAGCAGCCAAGATAGAGCTAGACAAGAGACCCAGTACTTC. Encoded protein: CASSQDRARQETQYF.

The CDR3, as DNA: TGCGCCAGCAGAGGGACAGGGGGCAAGTCTGGAAACACCATATATTTT. Its protein is CASRGTGGKSGNTIYF. The rearrangement uses TRBV10-1 and TRBJ1-3; 12 bases agree with TRBD1. Losses at the gene ends were 6 bases for V and 1 base for J; bases not matched to a gene: 4. This CDR3 is built from 16 residues. Germline-derived CDR1 and CDR2 are WNHNN and SYGVQD (reference sequence).

The CDR3, as DNA: TGTGCCAGCACCAAGGCAGGGGGAGGCAATGAGCAGTTCTTC. It codes for CASTKAGGGNEQFF. V is TRBV25-1 and J is TRBJ2-1, with a possible D match to TRBD1 (7 bases). The CDR3 is 14 residues long. Germline CDR1 reads MGHDK; CDR2 reads SYGVNS. The V end was cut by 7 bases, the J end by 6 bases, with 16 bases between.

This chain links TRBV28 with TRBJ1-5; the D gene is possibly TRBD1 (5 bases). This CDR3 is built from 14 residues. Trimming took off 1 base at V and 3 bases at J, with 7 bases between the two ends. Per germline, CDR1 MDHEN and CDR2 SYDVKM. Here the CDR3 DNA reads TGTGCCAGCAGTTTATACGGGACCAATCAGCCCCAGCATTTT. Translation gives CASSLYGTNQPQHF.

The chain has TRBV19 and TRBJ1-5; tentative D call: TRBD1 (6 bases). CDR3 size: 14 residues. V lost 3 bases to trimming and J lost 7 bases, with 13 bases between them. Germline lookup yields CDR1 LNHDA and CDR2 SQIVND (reference sequence). The CDR3 protein is CASSIQTGPQPQHF. CDR3 nucleotides: TGTGCCAGTAGTATCCAAACAGGGCCGCAGCCCCAGCATTTT.